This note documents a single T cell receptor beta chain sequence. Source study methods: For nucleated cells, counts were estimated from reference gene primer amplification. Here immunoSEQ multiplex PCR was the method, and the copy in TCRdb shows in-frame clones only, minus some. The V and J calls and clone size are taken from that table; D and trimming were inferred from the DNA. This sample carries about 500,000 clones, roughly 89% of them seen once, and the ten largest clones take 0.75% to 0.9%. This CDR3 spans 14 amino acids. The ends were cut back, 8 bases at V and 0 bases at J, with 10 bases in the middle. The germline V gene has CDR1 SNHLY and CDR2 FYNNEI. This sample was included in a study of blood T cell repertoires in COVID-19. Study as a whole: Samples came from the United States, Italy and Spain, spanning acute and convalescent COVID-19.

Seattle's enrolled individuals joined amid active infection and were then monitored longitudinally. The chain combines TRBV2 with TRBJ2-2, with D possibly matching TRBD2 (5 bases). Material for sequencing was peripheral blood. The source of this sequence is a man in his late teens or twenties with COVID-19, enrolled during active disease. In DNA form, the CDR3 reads TGTGCCAGCTGTAGCGCCGCGAACACCGGGGAGCTGTTTTTT. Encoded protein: CASCSAANTGELFF.